A single sample is the source of the 8 T cell receptor beta chains below, sequenced in a study of CD4 and CD8 cells across lung adenocarcinoma regions. TCRdb processed the PCR reads anew with MiXCR; each CDR3 protein has one entry. The table records under 20,000 distinct CDR3 sequences, approximately 47% of them present only once. The material sequenced was CD8+ T cells from the center of a lung tumor. Receptor source: a female donor with lung adenocarcinoma. The CD4 and CD8 labels of this study may be unreliable.

V and J are TRBV10-3 and TRBJ2-3; 9 bases line up with TRBD1. Judging by the DNA end, TRBJ2-7 fits better; the J call may be wrong. CDR1 and CDR2 (germline): ENHRY, SYGVKD. CDR3 length: 12 residues. The CDR3 is CAIGQGQETQYF. In DNA, the CDR3 is TGTGCCATCGGACAGGGGCAAGAGACGCAGTACTTC.

This clonotype was picked up a small number of times. This chain uses TRBV6-1 with TRBJ1-3; the D is unclear. The CDR3 has 12 residues. Trimming removed 10 bases at V and 4 bases at J, with 11 bases between. In germline, CDR1 is MNHNS, CDR2 SASEGT. CDR3 DNA: TGTGCCACCGAGGGATCGGGAAACACCATATATTTT. It yields the protein CATEGSGNTIYF.

V usage is TRBV6-5 and J usage is TRBJ1-6; D perhaps matches TRBD1 (5 bases). CDR1 and CDR2 (germline): MNHEY, SVGAGI. V lost 0 bases and J 7 bases, leaving 13 bases between the germline ends. The CDR3 length is 16 residues. The DNA for the CDR3 is TGTGCCAGCAGTTACTCAGGGGCAGGGAAGAATTCACCCCTCCACTTT. Its translation is CASSYSGAGKNSPLHF.

The rearrangement links TRBV6-1 to TRBJ2-1, with TRBD1 matching 8 bases. Germline assignment: CDR1 MNHNS and CDR2 SASEGT. The CDR3 length is 16 residues. Losses at the gene ends were 7 bases for V and 6 bases for J; bases not matched to a gene: 14. CDR3 nucleotides: TGTGCCAGCACCCGGACAGGGACCCCTTCTTCCAATGAGCAGTTCTTC. Translation: CASTRTGTPSSNEQFF.

The chain couples TRBV10-1 to TRBJ2-1, with TRBD2 matching 14 bases. Germline V gene data show CDR1 as WNHNN and CDR2 as SYGVQD (reference sequence). V dropped 6 bases and J dropped 7; count of bases not matched to a gene: 8. This CDR3 is built from 16 residues. The CDR3 here is CASSGTSGRNLNEQFF. Here the CDR3 DNA reads TGCGCCAGCAGCGGGACTAGCGGGAGAAATTTGAATGAGCAGTTCTTC.

V usage is TRBV6-1 and J usage is TRBJ2-1; 12 nucleotides align to TRBD2. The J call may be mistaken, given a closer DNA end match to TRBJ2-7. CDR3 length: 15 amino acids. The germline gives CDR1 MNHNS, CDR2 SASEGT. CDR3 DNA sequence: TGTGCCAGCATGACCCCGGGACTAGCGGGCCACGAGCAGTACTTC. Translation: CASMTPGLAGHEQYF.

On this clonotype: The conserved closing phenylalanine or tryptophan is absent in this CDR3, likely reflecting a read error. The limits of the CDR3 on the DNA are not certain, so only TCRdb's listed CDR3 is given. V is TRBV7-2 and J is TRBJ2-3; TRBD1 is taken as the D call from the table, unchecked against the DNA. The germline V gene has CDR1 SGHTA and CDR2 FQGNSA. The CDR3 extends over 17 residues, inclusive of both ends. The CDR3 protein is CASSLVGGGGATMSSSS.

CDR3 coding DNA: TGTGCCAGCCGAACCCATGGTCCCGGAACAACTAATGAAAAACTGTTTTTT. Translating gives CASRTHGPGTTNEKLFF. The J gene is TRBJ1-4, the V gene TRBV6-1; no clear D. Germline V gene lookup returns CDR1 MNHNS and CDR2 SASEGT. The CDR3 extends over 17 amino acids. Between the trimmed V and J ends, which lost 8 bases and 0 bases, there was a span of 19 bases.